The entry that follows covers one T cell receptor beta chain sequence. Its antigen is still unknown. J was trimmed by 0 bases and V by 7 bases; bases with no gene match: 10. Germline CDR1 and CDR2: SQVTM and ANQGSEA. CDR3 length equals 15 residues. Sequencing used immunoSEQ multiplex PCR; TCRdb keeps in-frame clones, though not all of them. The sample has just under 150,000 clones, approximately 85% seen once; the top ten hold around 5%. The record originates from a study of T cell responses to AZD1222 COVID-19 vaccine. Findings and limits, study-wide: Dominant CD4 TCR responses targeted spike regions 160-218 and 743-854. Just a handful of AZD1222 recipients were seropositive at baseline. Nearly half of unique spike-specific TCRs reportedly avoided B.1.351 and B.1.1.7 mutated regions. A rise in Spike-specific TCR breadth and depth followed two AZD1222 doses.

This clonotype originated in an adult who received the MenACWY meningococcal vaccine as a control. Sequencing used peripheral blood, obtained 28 days after the second dose of the MenACWY control vaccine. The chain joins TRBV29-1 to TRBJ1-2, with 8 bases identical to TRBD1. The DNA of the CDR3 is TGCAGCGCGGGAGGACAGGGCATTACTAACTATGGCTACACCTTC. This codes for CSAGGQGITNYGYTF.